The text below deals with one T cell receptor (beta chain). The CDR3 contains 13 residues. Germline-derived CDR1 and CDR2 are SGHNT and YENEEA. V shed 5 bases and J shed 4 bases, with 11 bases lying between them. This record belongs to a study of blood T cell repertoires in COVID-19. The wider study: Acute and convalescent COVID-19 samples came from the United States, Italy and Spain. From T cells, B-cell-depleted T cells, or PBMCs came the material, which was cDNA or gDNA.

Per the study methods: From reference gene primer amplification, estimates of nucleated cell counts were derived. Using immunoSEQ multiplex PCR, the repertoire was profiled, and TCRdb retains in-frame clones only, with some absent. V and J calls plus clone size are reproduced from that table; the DNA served to infer D and trimming. This sample yields approximately 290,000 clones, of which around 89% are seen a single time; around 0.8% belongs to the top ten. The V gene is TRBV11-3, the J gene TRBJ2-5; a weak D match, TRBD1 (6 bases). The TCR comes from a man aged 30 to 39 with acute or convalescent COVID-19. The material sequenced was peripheral blood. This chain's CDR3 is CASSPQGTETQYF. The CDR3 DNA sequence: TGTGCCAGCAGCCCTCAGGGGACAGAGACCCAGTACTTC.